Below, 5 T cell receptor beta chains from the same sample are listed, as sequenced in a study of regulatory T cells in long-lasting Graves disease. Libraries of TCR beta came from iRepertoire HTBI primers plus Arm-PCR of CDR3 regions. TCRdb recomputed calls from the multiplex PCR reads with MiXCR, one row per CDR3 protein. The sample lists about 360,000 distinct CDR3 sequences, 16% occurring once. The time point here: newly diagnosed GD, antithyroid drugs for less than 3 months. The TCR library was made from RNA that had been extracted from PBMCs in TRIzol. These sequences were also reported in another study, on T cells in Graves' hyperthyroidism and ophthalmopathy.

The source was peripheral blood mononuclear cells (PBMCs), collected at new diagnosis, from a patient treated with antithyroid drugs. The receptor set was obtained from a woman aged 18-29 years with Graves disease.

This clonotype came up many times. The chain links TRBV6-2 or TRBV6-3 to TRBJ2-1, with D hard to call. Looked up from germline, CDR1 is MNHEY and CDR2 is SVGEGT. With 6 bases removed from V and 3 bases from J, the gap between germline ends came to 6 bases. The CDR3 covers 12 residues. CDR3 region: CASSDGYNEQFF. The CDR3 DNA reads TGTGCCAGCAGCGATGGCTACAATGAGCAGTTCTTC.

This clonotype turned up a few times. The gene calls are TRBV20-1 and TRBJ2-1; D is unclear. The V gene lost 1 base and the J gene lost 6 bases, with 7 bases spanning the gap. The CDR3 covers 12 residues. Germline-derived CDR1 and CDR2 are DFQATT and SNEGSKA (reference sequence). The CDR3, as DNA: TGCAGTGCTAGAGGGGGTATCAATGAGCAGTTCTTC. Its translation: CSARGGINEQFF.

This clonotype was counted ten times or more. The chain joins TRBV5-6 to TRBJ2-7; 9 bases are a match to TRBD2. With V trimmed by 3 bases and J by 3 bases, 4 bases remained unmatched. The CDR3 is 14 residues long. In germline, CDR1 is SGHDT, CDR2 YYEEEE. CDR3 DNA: TGTGCCAGCAGCTCCTTAGCGGGGGTCTACGAGCAGTACTTC. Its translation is CASSSLAGVYEQYF.

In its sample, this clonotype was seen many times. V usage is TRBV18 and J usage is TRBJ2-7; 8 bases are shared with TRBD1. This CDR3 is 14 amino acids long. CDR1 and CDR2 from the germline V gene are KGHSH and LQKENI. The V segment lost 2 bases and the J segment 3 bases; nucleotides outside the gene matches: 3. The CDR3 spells CASSPRTGSYEQYF. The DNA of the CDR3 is TGTGCCAGCTCACCAAGGACAGGGAGCTACGAGCAGTACTTC. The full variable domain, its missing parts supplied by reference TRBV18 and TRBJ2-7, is NAGVMQNPRHLVRRRGQEARLRCSPMKGHSHVYWYRQLPEEGLKFMVYLQKENIIDESGMPKERFSAEFPKEGPSILRIQQVVRGDSAAYFCASSPRTGSYEQYFGPGTRLTVT.

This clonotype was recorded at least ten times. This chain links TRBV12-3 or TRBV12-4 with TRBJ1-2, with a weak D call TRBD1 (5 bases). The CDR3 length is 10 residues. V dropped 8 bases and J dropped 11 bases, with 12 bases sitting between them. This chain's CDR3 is CASRGGGYTF. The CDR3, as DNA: TGTGCCAGCCGCGGGGGGGGGTACACCTTC.